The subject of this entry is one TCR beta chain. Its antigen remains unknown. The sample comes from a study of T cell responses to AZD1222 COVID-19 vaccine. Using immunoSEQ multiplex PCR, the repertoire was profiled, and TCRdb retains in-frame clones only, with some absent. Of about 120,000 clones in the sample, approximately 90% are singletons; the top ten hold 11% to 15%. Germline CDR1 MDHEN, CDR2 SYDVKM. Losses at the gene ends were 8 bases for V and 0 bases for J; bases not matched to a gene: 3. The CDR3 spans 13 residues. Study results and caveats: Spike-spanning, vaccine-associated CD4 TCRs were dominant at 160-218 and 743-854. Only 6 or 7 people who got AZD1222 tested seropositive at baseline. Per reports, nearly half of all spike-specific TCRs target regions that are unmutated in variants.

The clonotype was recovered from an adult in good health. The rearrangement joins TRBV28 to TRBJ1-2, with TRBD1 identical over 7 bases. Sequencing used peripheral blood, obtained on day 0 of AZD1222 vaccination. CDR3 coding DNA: TGTGCCAGCCGGGACAGTACTAACTATGGCTACACCTTC. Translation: CASRDSTNYGYTF.